The T cell receptor (beta chain) described here comes from a study of CXCR3-negative and CXCR3-positive naive CD8 T cells. Via 5' RACE with UMI labels, TRB cDNA libraries were prepared. TCRdb reworked the 5' RACE reads into one entry per CDR3 protein, no DNA. The table for this sample gives approximately 66,000 distinct CDR3 sequences. In regard to this clonotype: What it binds is not known.

Whole-study results and caveats: Most assays used freshly isolated PBMCs, as cryopreservation partially reduced CXCR3. Each naive subset displayed comparably high diversity, whereas memory CD8+ cells displayed much lower diversity.

The CDR3 consists of 16 residues. Germline V lookup: CDR1 SGHKS, CDR2 YYEKEE (reference sequence). Naivety in CD8+ T cells corresponded to a CD45RO-CCR7+CD27+CD95- phenotype. This chain links TRBV5-5 with TRBJ2-1; TCRdb calls TRBD1, which cannot be checked without DNA. The sequence came from a human donor in good health. Some clones in this sample may be carry-over from other donors' samples. The sequencing sample was made of naive CXCR3- CD8+ T cells from blood. Subset denoted: CD45RO-CCR7+CD27+CD95- naive CD8+ T cells lacking CXCR3 (TNR3-). The CDR3 is CASSAYRVFLGNEQFF. The variable domain in full, with the rest retrieved from reference TRBV5-5 and TRBJ2-1, is DAGVTQSPTHLIKTRGQQVTLRCSPISGHKSVSWYQQVLGQGPQFIFQYYEKEERGRGNFPDRFSARQFPNYSSELNVNALLLGDSALYLCASSAYRVFLGNEQFFGPGTRLTVL.